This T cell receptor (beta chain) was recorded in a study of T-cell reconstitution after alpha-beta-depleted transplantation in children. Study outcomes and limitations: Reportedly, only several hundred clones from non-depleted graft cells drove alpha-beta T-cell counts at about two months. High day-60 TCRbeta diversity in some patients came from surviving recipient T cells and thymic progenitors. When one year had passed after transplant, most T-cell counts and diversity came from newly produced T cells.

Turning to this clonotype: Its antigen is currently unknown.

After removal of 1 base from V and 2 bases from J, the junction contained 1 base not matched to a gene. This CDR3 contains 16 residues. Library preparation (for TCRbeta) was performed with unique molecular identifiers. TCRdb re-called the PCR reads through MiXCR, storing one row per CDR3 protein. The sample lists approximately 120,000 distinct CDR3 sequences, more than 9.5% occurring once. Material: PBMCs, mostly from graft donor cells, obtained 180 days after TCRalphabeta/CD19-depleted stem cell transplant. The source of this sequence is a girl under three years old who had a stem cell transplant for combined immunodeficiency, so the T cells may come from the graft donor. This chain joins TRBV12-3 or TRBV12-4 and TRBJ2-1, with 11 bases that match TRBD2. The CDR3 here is CASSLGLAGTYNEQFF. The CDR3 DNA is TGTGCCAGCAGTTTAGGACTAGCGGGGACCTACAATGAGCAGTTCTTC.